Listed here is a single T cell receptor beta chain. Measured with immunoSEQ multiplex PCR; TCRdb has only the in-frame clones, and not every one. The sample contains around 200,000 clones, over 85% of which appear only once. The sample originates from a study of control samples from healthy donors and cancer patients. Trimming took 5 bases from V and 5 from J, leaving 23 bases between them. This CDR3 is built from 17 residues. From germline, CDR1 is SGDLS and CDR2 YYNGEE. The sequencing sample was made of blood. V usage is TRBV9 and J usage is TRBJ2-1; TRBD1 is a possible D gene (5 bases). The TCR originated in a man younger than 30 in good health. CDR3 bases: TGTGCCAGCAGTTCCGCCCCCCGGTGGCAGGGTCACAATGAGCAGTTCTTC. Translation gives CASSSAPRWQGHNEQFF.